A single sample gave rise to the 25 T cell receptor beta chains below, sequenced in a study of OX40 agonist ivuxolimab in advanced cancers. Here immunoSEQ multiplex PCR was the method, and the copy in TCRdb shows in-frame clones only, minus some. The data contain approximately 89,000 clones, around nine tenths of them singletons. The source material was CD4+ or CD8+ T cells sorted from blood, sampled in a trial of the OX40 agonist ivuxolimab. These receptors came from an adult with an advanced solid tumor such as melanoma, head and neck, liver or kidney cancer.

The rearrangement uses TRBV7-8 and TRBJ1-3, with D possibly being TRBD1 (5 bases). The CDR3 has 16 amino acids. The ends were cut back, 5 bases at V and 0 bases at J, with 14 bases in the middle. Germline V gene lookup returns CDR1 SGHVS and CDR2 FQNEAQ. The CDR3 DNA follows: TGTGCCAGCAGCGATAACCAGGGATTCTCTGGAAACACCATATATTTT. This codes for CASSDNQGFSGNTIYF.

The genes are TRBV2 and TRBJ2-5; 8 nucleotides line up with TRBD1. The CDR3 loop spans 16 amino acids. CDR1 SNHLY and CDR2 FYNNEI come from the germline V gene. V was pared by 5 bases and J by 5 bases, with 13 bases of the junction left unmatched. For the CDR3, the DNA is TGTGCCAGCAGTTCCCTTCCCGGGACAGGAGGGGAGACCCAGTACTTC. Protein sequence: CASSSLPGTGGETQYF.

The J gene is TRBJ1-1, the V gene TRBV7-3, with TRBD1 as a possible D gene (5 bases). The CDR3 totals 14 residues. Germline V gene sequence: CDR1 SGHTA, CDR2 FQGTGA. V lost 1 base, J lost 2 bases, and 8 bases lay in between. This CDR3 is CASSLRQTNTEAFF. CDR3 bases: TGTGCCAGCAGCTTAAGACAGACCAACACTGAAGCTTTCTTT.

The chain employs TRBV25-1 and TRBJ2-5, with D hard to call. The CDR3 spans 13 residues. In germline, CDR1 is MGHDK, CDR2 SYGVNS. V was trimmed by 2 bases and J by 2 bases, leaving 6 bases between them. The CDR3, as DNA: TGTGCCAGCAGTGAAGGCGCTCAAGAGACCCAGTACTTC. Protein sequence: CASSEGAQETQYF.

The chain combines TRBV7-8 with TRBJ2-7; unclear D gene. Germline V gives CDR1 SGHVS, CDR2 FQNEAQ. The CDR3 contains 11 residues. Trimming removed 5 bases at V and 7 bases at J, with 9 bases between. The CDR3 loop is CASSPLAEQYF. CDR3 coding DNA: TGTGCCAGCAGCCCCCTTGCGGAGCAGTACTTC.

This sequence joins TRBV5-1 and TRBJ2-5; D possibly corresponds to TRBD1 (5 bases). The CDR3 sequence is 15 residues long. In germline, CDR1 is SGHRS, CDR2 YFSETQ. V lost 0 bases to trimming and J lost 4 bases, with 13 bases between them. The DNA of the CDR3 is TGCGCCAGCAGCTTGGAAGTGGCAGGGCCAGAGACCCAGTACTTC. It is translated as CASSLEVAGPETQYF.

The chain employs TRBV7-3 and TRBJ2-3; TRBD2 matches 7 bases. The CDR3 runs 14 residues. CDR1 SGHTA and CDR2 FQGTGA come from the germline V gene. V was pared by 2 bases and J by 1 base, with 0 bases of the junction left unmatched. The CDR3 bases are TGTGCCAGCAGCTTAGCGGGGGGCACAGATACGCAGTATTTT. Encoded protein: CASSLAGGTDTQYF.

V is TRBV25-1 and J is TRBJ1-2; D perhaps matches TRBD1 (5 bases). Germline lookup yields CDR1 MGHDK and CDR2 SYGVNS. The V gene lost 1 base and the J gene lost 8 bases, with 17 bases spanning the gap. CDR3 size: 15 residues. CDR3 in amino acids: CASSELGPGSKGYTF. The DNA of the CDR3 is TGTGCCAGCAGTGAATTAGGTCCAGGGTCAAAGGGCTACACCTTC.

J is TRBJ1-1 and V is TRBV7-9; TRBD1 agrees at 11 bases. After removal of 7 bases from V and 4 bases from J, the junction contained 5 bases not matched to a gene. The CDR3 loop spans 14 amino acids. Germline V gene lookup returns CDR1 SEHNR and CDR2 FQNEAQ (reference sequence). CDR3 in amino acids: CASTGQGAPTEAFF. The CDR3 DNA is TGTGCCAGCACCGGACAGGGGGCGCCCACTGAAGCTTTCTTT.

The chain joins TRBV5-1 to TRBJ2-5, with a tentative D call TRBD1 (6 bases). In germline, CDR1 is SGHRS, CDR2 YFSETQ. V was clipped by 7 bases and J by 2 bases, with 15 bases between them. The CDR3 is made up of 14 amino acids. CDR3 amino acids: CASLPDRWQETQYF. Here the CDR3 DNA reads TGCGCCAGCCTGCCAGACAGGTGGCAAGAGACCCAGTACTTC. The whole variable domain, remainder taken from reference TRBV5-1 and TRBJ2-5, is KAGVTQTPRYLIKTRGQQVTLSCSPISGHRSVSWYQQTPGQGLQFLFEYFSETQRNKGNFPGRFSGRQFSNSRSEMNVSTLELGDSALYLCASLPDRWQETQYFGPGTRLLVL.

The chain recombines TRBV28 with TRBJ2-7; TRBD2 might be the D (7 bases). The ends were cut back, 5 bases at V and 3 bases at J, with 14 bases in the middle. From germline, CDR1 is MDHEN and CDR2 SYDVKM. This CDR3 comprises 14 residues. CDR3 nucleotides: TGTGCCAGCAGTCAAAGGGGGGGGAACTACGAGCAGTACTTC. Its translation: CASSQRGGNYEQYF. Together with reference TRBV28 and TRBJ2-7, the CDR3 gives the full variable domain: DVKVTQSSRYLVKRTGEKVFLECVQDMDHENMFWYRQDPGLGLRLIYFSYDVKMKEKGDIPEGYSVSREKKERFSLILESASTNQTSMYLCASSQRGGNYEQYFGPGTRLTVT.

The rearrangement links TRBV7-8 to TRBJ2-1, with TRBD2 identical over 7 bases. The CDR3 is 14 amino acids. Germline assignment: CDR1 SGHVS and CDR2 FQNEAQ. J was trimmed by 8 bases and V by 2 bases; bases with no gene match: 6. The CDR3 region is CASSLLTAGHEQFF. DNA of the CDR3: TGTGCCAGCAGCTTATTAACAGCGGGGCATGAGCAGTTCTTC.

In the case of this clone: Within the sample, other DNA sequences also encode this same CDR3. The chain uses TRBV7-2 and TRBJ1-4; 9 positions match TRBD1. The V gene end was trimmed by 3 bases and the J gene end by 5 bases; junction bases not matched to a gene: 4. Germline values: CDR1 SGHTA, CDR2 FQGNSA. CDR3 length: 15 residues. The CDR3 region has the DNA TGTGCCAGCAGCTTTAACAGGGGGCTCAATGAAAAACTGTTTTTT. It yields the protein CASSFNRGLNEKLFF.

The gene calls are TRBV7-2 and TRBJ2-5, with D hard to call. V lost 1 base, J lost 1 base, and 7 bases lay in between. Germline lookup yields CDR1 SGHTA and CDR2 FQGNSA. The CDR3 is made up of 14 amino acids. As DNA, the CDR3 is TGTGCCAGCAGCTTAGGACGAAGCCAAGAGACCCAGTACTTC. Translated: CASSLGRSQETQYF.

This chain uses TRBV7-3 with TRBJ2-5; no reliable D call. This CDR3 spans 13 amino acids. V shed 5 bases and J shed 1 base, with 8 bases lying between them. The germline V gene encodes CDR1 SGHTA and CDR2 FQGTGA. This chain's CDR3 is CASSLTFQETQYF. The CDR3 DNA reads TGTGCCAGCAGCCTCACTTTCCAAGAGACCCAGTACTTC.

The sample holds one count of this clone. This chain uses TRBV6-6 with TRBJ2-6, with a weak D call TRBD2 (7 bases). The V gene lost 11 bases and the J gene lost 0 bases, with 17 bases spanning the gap. The germline V gene encodes CDR1 MNHNY and CDR2 SVGAGI (reference sequence). The CDR3 sequence is 16 residues long. The CDR3 region has the DNA TGTGCCGGGGGGGACATAGGGTTCTCTGGGGCCAACGTCCTGACTTTC. It codes for CAGGDIGFSGANVLTF.

CDR3 in DNA: TGTGCTAGTGGTTTGCGGGCAGGGCCCTACGAGCAGTACTTC. It yields the protein CASGLRAGPYEQYF. The chain joins TRBV12-5 to TRBJ2-7, with D possibly TRBD1 on 5 matching bases. Germline V lookup: CDR1 LGHNT, CDR2 FRNRAP. This CDR3 contains 14 residues. Trimming removed 2 bases from V and 2 bases from J, with 10 bases in between. Combining the CDR3 with reference TRBV12-5 and TRBJ2-7 gives the whole variable domain DARVTQTPRHKVTEMGQEVTMRCQPILGHNTVFWYRQTMMQGLELLAYFRNRAPLDDSGMPKDRFSAEMPDATLATLKIQPSEPRDSAVYFCASGLRAGPYEQYFGPGTRLTVT.

This clone was observed a single time. No conserved phenylalanine or tryptophan ends this CDR3, so it is likely a read error. The chain is built from TRBV7-9 and TRBJ1-1, with D perhaps matching TRBD1 (6 bases). V gave up 3 bases and J gave up 0 bases, with 11 bases separating them. From germline, CDR1 is SEHNR and CDR2 FQNEAQ (reference sequence). CDR3 length: 15 amino acids. CDR3 sequence: CASSFGGAMNTEAFL. The CDR3 bases are TGTGCCAGCAGCTTTGGGGGCGCCATGAACACTGAAGCTTTCCTT.

This chain joins TRBV5-1 and TRBJ2-3; 10 bases map to TRBD2. The CDR3 contains 16 residues. Germline V lookup: CDR1 SGHRS, CDR2 YFSETQ. Trimming took 0 bases from V and 4 from J; bases not matched to a gene: 5. In DNA, the CDR3 is TGCGCCAGCAGCTTGGGACTAGCGGGTGGAGCAGATACGCAGTATTTT. Translating gives CASSLGLAGGADTQYF.

The gene calls are TRBV19 and TRBJ2-3; D unclear. Germline V gives CDR1 LNHDA, CDR2 SQIVND (reference sequence). Trimming stripped 7 bases from V and 0 bases from J, with 11 bases between. The CDR3 length is 14 residues. The CDR3 sequence is CASTPGQSTDTQYF. The DNA for the CDR3 is TGTGCCAGTACCCCGGGCCAGAGCACAGATACGCAGTATTTT.

V is TRBV7-3 and J is TRBJ1-1; no reliable D call. V was clipped by 2 bases and J by 1 base, with 11 bases between them. The germline V gene has CDR1 SGHTA and CDR2 FQGTGA. This CDR3 contains 15 residues. The CDR3 is CASSLGSVGNTEAFF. The CDR3 nucleotides read TGTGCCAGCAGCTTAGGGTCCGTGGGGAACACTGAAGCTTTCTTT.

The chain employs TRBV4-1 and TRBJ2-5, with a weak D call TRBD2 (6 bases). The DNA end favors TRBJ2-7, so the J call may be wrong. Germline CDR1 is MGHRA and CDR2 is YSYEKL. This CDR3 has 17 residues. The CDR3 DNA reads as TGCGCCAGCAGCCAAGGACTCGGCGCCGGGGGTAACTACGAGCAGTACTTC. Its protein product is CASSQGLGAGGNYEQYF.

The chain employs TRBV13 and TRBJ2-3, with TRBD2 identical over 7 bases. The V gene end was trimmed by 5 bases and the J gene end by 3 bases; junction bases not matched to a gene: 11. CDR3 size: 16 residues. Germline-derived CDR1 and CDR2 are PRHDT and FYEKMQ (reference sequence). The CDR3 loop reads CASSPEGLVRTDTQYF. The CDR3 DNA reads as TGTGCCAGCAGCCCCGAAGGACTAGTGAGGACAGATACGCAGTATTTT. Drawing the rest from reference TRBV13 and TRBJ2-3, the complete variable domain is AAGVIQSPRHLIKEKRETATLKCYPIPRHDTVYWYQQGPGQDPQFLISFYEKMQSDKGSIPDRFSAQQFSDYHSELNMSSLELGDSALYFCASSPEGLVRTDTQYFGPGTRLTVL.

The chain is built from TRBV5-1 and TRBJ2-7, with D possibly being TRBD2 (7 bases). V gave up 4 bases and J gave up 3 bases, with 20 bases separating them. The CDR3 length is 16 residues. Looked up from germline, CDR1 is SGHRS and CDR2 is YFSETQ. Here the CDR3 reads CASSPYFGGGNYEQYF. CDR3 nucleotides: TGCGCCAGCAGCCCCTATTTCGGCGGGGGCAACTACGAGCAGTACTTC.

The gene calls are TRBV10-2 and TRBJ1-5; D not certain. There are 13 residues in the CDR3. The V end was cut by 5 bases, the J end by 5 bases, with 10 bases between. CDR1 and CDR2 (germline): WSHSY, SAAADI. CDR3 nucleotides: TGCGCCAGCAGTAGCACTTGGGATCAGCCCCAGCATTTT. Its protein product is CASSSTWDQPQHF.